This T cell receptor beta chain was retrieved from a study of patients and donors after allogeneic stem cell transplantation. This clonotype was observed a few times. TCRdb reanalysed the RT-PCR reads using MiXCR and keeps one entry per CDR3 protein. Of roughly 200,000 distinct CDR3 sequences in the sample, around two fifths were seen once. V was pared by 2 bases and J by 3 bases, with 10 bases between. CDR3 size: 14 residues. Germline V gene lookup returns CDR1 MNHEY and CDR2 SMNVEV (reference sequence). Sequencing used blood, either unsorted or a sorted T cell fraction (not recorded which). The sequence was obtained from a human donor who was either an allogeneic HSCT recipient or a stem cell or donor lymphocyte infusion donor (not recorded which). It is not recorded whose cells these are; they may come from a transplant donor. V usage is TRBV27 and J usage is TRBJ2-5; D is perhaps TRBD2 (5 bases). The CDR3: CASSLAGGEETQYF. The DNA of the CDR3 is TGTGCCAGCAGTTTAGCGGGTGGGGAAGAGACCCAGTACTTC.